Listed here are 24 T cell receptor beta chains from one sample, sequenced in a study of cytomegalovirus exposure and HLA in healthy donors. The PCR had 60 Vbeta and 13 Jbeta primers. Clones were sequenced by immunoSEQ multiplex PCR, and TCRdb holds only the in-frame ones, with some missing. The sample carries over 250,000 clones, roughly two thirds recorded once. Specimen: PBMCs. The receptors stem from a female donor in good health and CMV-seronegative.

This clone was seen a single time. This chain connects TRBV27 to TRBJ1-5; TRBD1 is a possible D gene (5 bases). CDR3 length equals 12 residues. The V end was cut by 11 bases, the J end by 7 bases, with 15 bases between. The germline CDR1 and CDR2 sequences are MNHEY and SMNVEV (reference sequence). The CDR3 loop reads CAAGGVGQPQHF. The CDR3 bases are TGTGCCGCGGGAGGGGTAGGACAGCCCCAGCATTTT.

This clone was counted between two and nine times. DNA of the CDR3: TGTGCCAGCAGCGGACGGGAAAGCCTCTATGGCTACACCTTC. Translating it yields CASSGRESLYGYTF. The chain employs TRBV7-2 and TRBJ1-2; the D is unclear. Trimming cost V 5 bases and J 4 bases, with 14 bases left between them. The CDR3 is 14 amino acids. CDR1 is SGHTA, CDR2 FQGNSA, per germline.

The rearrangement uses TRBV28 and TRBJ2-1; 8 bases line up with TRBD2. CDR3 length: 16 residues. Trimming removed 3 bases from V and 2 bases from J; junction bases left unmatched: 6. Per the germline V gene, CDR1 is MDHEN and CDR2 is SYDVKM. CDR3 residues: CASSFESGSAYNEQFF. CDR3 bases: TGTGCCAGCAGTTTCGAAAGCGGGAGTGCCTACAATGAGCAGTTCTTC.

The chain couples TRBV2 to TRBJ2-5, with 15 positions matching TRBD2. The J call may not be correct, given that the DNA end is closer to TRBJ2-7. The CDR3 runs to 14 residues. CDR1 and CDR2 from the germline V gene are SNHLY and FYNNEI. The CDR3 loop reads CASRGLAGGYEQYF. Written as DNA, the CDR3 is TGTGCCAGCAGAGGACTAGCGGGAGGGTACGAGCAGTACTTC.

The V call is TRBV18, the J call TRBJ2-5; 10 nucleotides agree with TRBD2. Trimming removed 0 bases from V and 3 bases from J; junction bases left unmatched: 4. Germline lookup yields CDR1 KGHSH and CDR2 LQKENI. The CDR3 spans 16 residues. CDR3 DNA sequence: TGTGCCAGCTCACCACCGGGACTAGCGACAGAAGAGACCCAGTACTTC. Translation gives CASSPPGLATEETQYF.

The V gene is TRBV5-1, the J gene TRBJ2-3; maybe TRBD1 (6 bases). Germline V gene sequence: CDR1 SGHRS, CDR2 YFSETQ. The CDR3 has 12 residues. V shed 7 bases and J shed 6 bases, with 12 bases lying between them. This CDR3 reads CASRLQGDTQYF. DNA of the CDR3: TGCGCCAGCCGATTACAGGGCGATACGCAGTATTTT.

The chain carries TRBV9 and TRBJ2-5; a weak D match, TRBD2 (5 bases). The J call may be wrong; the DNA end is better matched by TRBJ2-7. Germline V CDR1 and CDR2: SGDLS, YYNGEE. The CDR3 runs to 15 residues. CDR3 amino acids: CASSVGGPQIYEQYF. The CDR3 bases are TGTGCCAGCAGCGTGGGCGGGCCTCAAATCTACGAGCAGTACTTC.

This clone was seen only once. The J gene is TRBJ2-1, the V gene TRBV6-1; 12 nucleotides align to TRBD2. This CDR3 is 16 amino acids long. From germline, CDR1 is MNHNS and CDR2 SASEGT. V shed 2 bases, J shed 4 bases, and the junction held 3 bases outside the gene matches. In DNA, the CDR3 is TGTGCCAGCAGTGAACCCCTAGCGGGAGGGTACAATGAGCAGTTCTTC. As protein: CASSEPLAGGYNEQFF.

This chain connects TRBV7-6 to TRBJ2-1; possibly TRBD2 for D (7 bases). CDR1 and CDR2 (germline): SGHVS, FNYEAQ. The CDR3 loop spans 16 amino acids. With 2 bases removed from V and 5 bases from J, the gap between germline ends came to 16 bases. In nucleotides, the CDR3 is TGTGCCAGCAGCTTAAACAGGGAGGGTAAGGACAATGAGCAGTTCTTC. This sequence encodes CASSLNREGKDNEQFF.

This rearrangement joins TRBV6-1 to TRBJ1-1; D is ambiguous. The germline V gene has CDR1 MNHNS and CDR2 SASEGT. V gave up 7 bases and J gave up 7 bases, with 16 bases separating them. The CDR3 length is 13 residues. CDR3 residues: CASKERGINEAFF. In DNA, the CDR3 is TGTGCCAGCAAAGAAAGAGGGATTAATGAAGCTTTCTTT.

CDR3 loop: CASSLGQGSSTEAFF. The CDR3 DNA reads TGCGCCAGCAGCCTCGGACAGGGATCGAGCACTGAAGCTTTCTTT. V usage is TRBV4-1 and J usage is TRBJ1-1, with TRBD1 matching over 8 bases. Looked up from germline, CDR1 is MGHRA and CDR2 is YSYEKL. The junction had 8 bases not matched to a gene; V was cut back by 4 bases and J by 4 bases. The CDR3 has 15 residues.

This clone was counted a single time. V gene TRBV6-4 combines with J gene TRBJ2-3, with 8 positions matching TRBD2. Per germline, CDR1 MRHNA and CDR2 SNTAGT. The V segment lost 6 bases and the J segment 0 bases; nucleotides outside the gene matches: 5. This CDR3 region has 15 residues. The CDR3 protein is CASSHSGASTDTQYF. The CDR3 bases are TGTGCCAGCAGCCATAGCGGGGCAAGCACAGATACGCAGTATTTT.

The V gene is TRBV10-2, the J gene TRBJ1-5, with a possible D match to TRBD1 (6 bases). The CDR3 loop spans 15 amino acids. Germline V gene sequence: CDR1 WSHSY, CDR2 SAAADI. Between the trimmed V and J ends, which lost 6 bases and 2 bases, there was a span of 14 bases. The CDR3 is CASSNHPGGNQPQHF. The CDR3 bases are TGCGCCAGCAGCAACCATCCAGGGGGCAATCAGCCCCAGCATTTT.

The V and J genes are TRBV2 and TRBJ2-1; 7 bases are shared with TRBD2. Looked up from germline, CDR1 is SNHLY and CDR2 is FYNNEI. Trimming at V came to 6 bases and at J to 11 bases, leaving 4 bases not matched to a gene. CDR3 size: 11 residues. The CDR3, as DNA: TGTGCCAGCAGGGAGGGACTACAGCAGTTCTTC. Protein: CASREGLQQFF.

The J gene is TRBJ1-3, the V gene TRBV7-2; 7 nucleotides align to TRBD1. The CDR3 is 16 amino acids. Germline-derived CDR1 and CDR2 are SGHTA and FQGNSA. Trimming cost V 1 base and J 6 bases; bases outside gene matches: 9. CDR3 residues: CASSLELRGRENTIYF. The CDR3 DNA reads as TGTGCCAGCAGCTTAGAATTGAGGGGGCGTGAAAACACCATATATTTT.

The V gene is TRBV5-1, the J gene TRBJ1-4; D is undetermined. Germline V lookup: CDR1 SGHRS, CDR2 YFSETQ. This CDR3 has 14 residues. The V and J ends lost 4 bases and 8 bases respectively, with 15 bases between them. As DNA, the CDR3 is TGCGCCAGCAGCCTCGGACTGCGATACGAAAAACTGTTTTTT. It codes for CASSLGLRYEKLFF.

The chain couples TRBV7-3 to TRBJ2-1, with a tentative D call TRBD2 (5 bases). The CDR3 extends over 17 amino acids. V lost 4 bases and J lost 3, with 19 bases in between. The V gene's germline CDR1 is SGHTA and CDR2 FQGTGA. CDR3 protein: CASSSRSGGRHYNEQFF. Here the CDR3 DNA reads TGTGCCAGCAGCTCACGTTCCGGAGGCAGACACTACAATGAGCAGTTCTTC.

Turning to this clone: At one of its ends the junction is not consistent with the germline gene, which may arise from a read error. V gene TRBV10-3 combines with J gene TRBJ2-5; perhaps TRBD2 as D (5 bases). Germline V gene data show CDR1 as ENHRY and CDR2 as SYGVKD. The CDR3 has 15 residues. The CDR3 DNA is TGTGCCATCAGTGAGTCTGGAGGCGGCGGAGAGGCCCAGTACTTC. It specifies CAISESGGGGEAQYF.

The chain uses TRBV27 and TRBJ1-5; TRBD1 matches 11 bases. The germline V gene encodes CDR1 MNHEY and CDR2 SMNVEV (reference sequence). The CDR3 length is 15 residues. V lost 8 bases, J lost 5 bases, and 8 bases stayed unmatched. The CDR3 loop is CASVGAGQGDQPQHF. The CDR3 coding sequence is TGTGCCAGCGTTGGGGCGGGACAGGGGGATCAGCCCCAGCATTTT.

V gene TRBV19 combines with J gene TRBJ2-7, with TRBD2 as a possible D gene (6 bases). Trimming cost V 4 bases and J 4 bases, with 14 bases left between them. In germline, CDR1 is LNHDA, CDR2 SQIVND (reference sequence). This CDR3 has 14 amino acids. The CDR3 sequence: CASSSEWGVYEQYF. CDR3 coding DNA: TGTGCCAGTAGTAGCGAATGGGGGGTTTACGAGCAGTACTTC.

The chain couples TRBV28 to TRBJ2-7, with 9 bases lining up with TRBD1. The CDR3 length is 15 residues. Germline CDR1 reads MDHEN; CDR2 reads SYDVKM. Losses at the gene ends were 4 bases for V and 5 bases for J; bases not matched to a gene: 9. CDR3 coding DNA: TGTGCCAGCAGTTCCTCCGGGACAGGGCCCCACGAGCAGTACTTC. Translated, it gives CASSSSGTGPHEQYF.

This chain uses TRBV7-2 with TRBJ2-2, with 11 bases that match TRBD1. The CDR3 is made up of 17 amino acids. CDR1 SGHTA and CDR2 FQGNSA come from the germline V gene. The V segment lost 4 bases and the J segment 6 bases; nucleotides outside the gene matches: 10. The CDR3 here is CASSSLIGTGGAGELFF. In DNA, the CDR3 is TGTGCCAGCAGCTCCCTGATTGGGACAGGGGGTGCCGGGGAGCTGTTTTTT.

The chain links TRBV2 to TRBJ1-5; D is ambiguous. The CDR3 contains 15 residues. The V and J ends lost 0 bases and 6 bases respectively, with 12 bases between them. Germline CDR1 and CDR2: SNHLY and FYNNEI. The CDR3 spells CASSEALPAGQPQHF. The CDR3, as DNA: TGTGCCAGCAGTGAAGCGCTGCCTGCGGGTCAGCCCCAGCATTTT.

A word on this clone: A read error may account for a junction end that differs from germline. The V gene is TRBV7-9, the J gene TRBJ1-2; D unclear. Per the germline V gene, CDR1 is SEHNR and CDR2 is FQNEAQ (reference sequence). This CDR3 contains 12 residues. In nucleotides, the CDR3 is TGTTCCAGCAGCCATGAGGAGGGTGGCTACACCTTC. This encodes CSSSHEEGGYTF.